This T cell receptor beta chain was recovered during a study of breast tumors, draining lymph nodes, adjacent tissues. This clonotype was counted at least ten times. What it binds is not known. Study-wide points: Most tumor T cells seemingly derive from lymph node, then expand in tumor. Luminal-like breast cancer showed significantly higher tumor–nontumor repertoire similarity than basal-like.

One entry per CDR3 protein, called by TCRdb with MiXCR from the multiplex PCR reads. The sample comprises approximately 100,000 distinct CDR3 sequences, around 21% of which are singletons, and roughly 1.2% rests with the top ten. V lost 2 bases to trimming and J lost 7 bases, with 9 bases between them. The CDR3 is 12 amino acids. CDR1 is DFQATT and CDR2 is SNEGSKA in the germline V gene (reference sequence). Axillary draining lymph nodes of breast cancer patients supplied the node samples. This TCR derives from a female donor with breast cancer. Some clones in this sample may be carry-over from other donors' samples. The chain employs TRBV20-1 and TRBJ1-5; no firm D call. The sequenced sample consisted of axillary lymph node tissue. CDR3 nucleotide sequence: TGCAGTGCTAGAACGGGTAACCAGCCCCAGCATTTT. Translating gives CSARTGNQPQHF.